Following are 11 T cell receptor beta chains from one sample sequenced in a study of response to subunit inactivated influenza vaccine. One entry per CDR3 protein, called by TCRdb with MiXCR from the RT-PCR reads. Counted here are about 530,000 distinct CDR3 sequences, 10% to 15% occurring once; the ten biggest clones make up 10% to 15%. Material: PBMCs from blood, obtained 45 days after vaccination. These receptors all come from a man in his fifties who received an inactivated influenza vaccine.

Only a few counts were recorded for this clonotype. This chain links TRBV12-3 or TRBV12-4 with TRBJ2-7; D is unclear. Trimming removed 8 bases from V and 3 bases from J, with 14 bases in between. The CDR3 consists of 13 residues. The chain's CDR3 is CASAVQDFYEQYF. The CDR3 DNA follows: TGTGCCAGCGCCGTCCAAGACTTCTACGAGCAGTACTTC.

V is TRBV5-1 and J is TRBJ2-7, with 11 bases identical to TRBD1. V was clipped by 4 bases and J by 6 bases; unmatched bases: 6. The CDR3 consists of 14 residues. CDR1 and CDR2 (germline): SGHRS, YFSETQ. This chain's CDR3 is CASSAGTGGSEQYF. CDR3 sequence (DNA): TGCGCCAGCAGCGCCGGGACAGGGGGATCCGAGCAGTACTTC.

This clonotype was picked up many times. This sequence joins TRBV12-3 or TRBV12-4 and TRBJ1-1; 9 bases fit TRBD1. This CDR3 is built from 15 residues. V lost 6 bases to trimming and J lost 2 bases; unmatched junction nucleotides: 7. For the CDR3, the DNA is TGTGCCAGCAGACTAATTACAGGGGGCAACACTGAAGCTTTCTTT. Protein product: CASRLITGGNTEAFF.

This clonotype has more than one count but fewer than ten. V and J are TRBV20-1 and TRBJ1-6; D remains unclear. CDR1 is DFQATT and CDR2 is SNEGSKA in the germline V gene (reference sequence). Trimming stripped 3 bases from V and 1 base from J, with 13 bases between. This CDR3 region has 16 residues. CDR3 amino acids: CSASLGEGSYNSPLHF. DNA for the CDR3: TGCAGTGCTAGTCTTGGGGAGGGTTCCTATAATTCACCCCTCCACTTT.

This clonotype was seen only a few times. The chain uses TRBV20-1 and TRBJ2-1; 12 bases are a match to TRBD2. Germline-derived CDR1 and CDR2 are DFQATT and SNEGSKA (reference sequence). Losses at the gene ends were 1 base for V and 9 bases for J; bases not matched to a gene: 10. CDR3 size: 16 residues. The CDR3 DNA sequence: TGCAGTGCTAGAGCTAAGACTAGCGGGGGTCCGGGTGAGCAGTTCTTC. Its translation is CSARAKTSGGPGEQFF.

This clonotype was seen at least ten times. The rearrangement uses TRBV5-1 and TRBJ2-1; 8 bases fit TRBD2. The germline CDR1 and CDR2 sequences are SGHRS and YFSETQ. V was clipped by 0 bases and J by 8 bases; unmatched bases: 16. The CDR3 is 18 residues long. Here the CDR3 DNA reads TGCGCCAGCAGCTTGGGCCGATTCCCAGGACTAGCCAACGATGAGCAGTTCTTC. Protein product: CASSLGRFPGLANDEQFF.

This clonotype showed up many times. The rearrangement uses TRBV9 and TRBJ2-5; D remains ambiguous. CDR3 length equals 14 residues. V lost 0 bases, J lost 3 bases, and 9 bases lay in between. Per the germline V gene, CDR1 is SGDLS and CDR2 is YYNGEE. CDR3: CASSVESTEETQYF. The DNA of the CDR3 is TGTGCCAGCAGCGTAGAGTCTACGGAAGAGACCCAGTACTTC.

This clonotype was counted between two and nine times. The CDR3 region is CASSLRGDSLSGRTYNEQFF. In DNA form, the CDR3 reads TGCGCCAGCAGCTTGCGCGGCGACTCGCTTAGCGGGAGGACTTACAATGAGCAGTTCTTC. The chain links TRBV5-1 to TRBJ2-1; 10 bases are a match to TRBD2. The CDR3 sequence is 20 residues long. V shed 1 base and J 4 bases; nucleotides not matched to a gene: 17. Germline V gives CDR1 SGHRS, CDR2 YFSETQ.

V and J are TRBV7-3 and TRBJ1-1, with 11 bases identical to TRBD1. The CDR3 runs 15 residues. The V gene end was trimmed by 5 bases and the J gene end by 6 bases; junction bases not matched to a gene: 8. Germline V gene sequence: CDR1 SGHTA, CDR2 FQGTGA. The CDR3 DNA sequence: TGTGCCAGCAGCCCGAACGGACAGGGGGCGGCTGAAGCTTTCTTT. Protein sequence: CASSPNGQGAAEAFF.

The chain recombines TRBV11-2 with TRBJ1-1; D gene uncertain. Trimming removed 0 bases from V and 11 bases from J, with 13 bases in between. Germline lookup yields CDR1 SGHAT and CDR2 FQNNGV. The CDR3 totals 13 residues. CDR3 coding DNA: TGTGCCAGCAGCTTAGATCTGGAGGATAGGGCTTTCTTT. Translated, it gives CASSLDLEDRAFF.

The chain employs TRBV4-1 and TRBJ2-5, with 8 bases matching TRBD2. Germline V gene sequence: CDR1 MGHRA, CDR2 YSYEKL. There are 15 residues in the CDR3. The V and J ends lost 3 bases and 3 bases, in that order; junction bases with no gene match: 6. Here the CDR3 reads CASSQARLAKETQYF. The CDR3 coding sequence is TGCGCCAGCAGCCAGGCTCGACTAGCGAAAGAGACCCAGTACTTC.